The 10 T cell receptor delta chains below were found in one sample sequenced in a study of gamma-delta T cells after stem cell transplantation. TCRdb ran CATT on the RT-PCR reads. This sample carries roughly 750 delta-chain clones, approximately 20% of them seen once, and the ten largest clones take less than 75%. Specimen: gamma-delta T cells. The receptors were sampled from a human donor. It is not recorded whose cells these are; they may come from a transplant donor.

Within the sample, this clone is large. The chain couples TRDV2 to TRDJ3; D unresolved. Germline CDR1 is GEAIGNYY and CDR2 is EKD. Trimming left V 0 bases short and J 0 bases short, with 14 bases between. This CDR3 is built from 19 residues. This CDR3 reads CACDTVEESSSWDTRQMFF. CDR3 sequence (DNA): TGTGCCTGTGACACCGTCGAGGAATCCAGCTCCTGGGACACCCGACAGATGTTTTTC.

This chain joins TRDV2 and TRDJ1; D is unclear. TCRdb is silent on the J gene; assignment here came from matching the DNA to germline. This CDR3 region has 13 residues. V was trimmed by 3 bases and J by 0 bases, leaving 7 bases between them. CDR1 is GEAIGNYY, CDR2 EKD, per germline. CDR3 nucleotides: TGTGCCTGTGACGCCCTAGACACCGATAAACTCATCTTT. This codes for CACDALDTDKLIF.

This clone turned up a few times. A read error likely explains this, since a far larger clone differs by one base. CDR3 sequence: CACDTVGDKTEKLIF. The CDR3 coding sequence is TGTGCCTGTGACACCGTGGGGGATAAAACCGAAAAACTCATCTTT. The genes are TRDV2 and TRDJ1; 9 nucleotides match TRDD3. This CDR3 contains 15 residues. The germline V gene has CDR1 GEAIGNYY and CDR2 EKD.

This clone is large (0.1 to 1%) within its sample. The chain couples TRDV2 to TRDJ3; 12 nucleotides agree with TRDD3. Germline assignment: CDR1 GEAIGNYY and CDR2 EKD. The J segment lost 0 bases and the V segment lost 0 bases, leaving 8 bases of the junction unmatched. The CDR3 length is 21 residues. CDR3 bases: TGTGCCTGTGACACCCTTACTGGGGGATACAAGAGCTCCTGGGACACCCGACAGATGTTTTTC. Its protein is CACDTLTGGYKSSWDTRQMFF.

This clone rates as large. Other DNA sequences in this specimen translate into the identical CDR3. DNA of the CDR3: TGTGCCTGTGACTCTCTCATGGGGGATACGGTCACCGATAAACTCATCTTT. Its protein is CACDSLMGDTVTDKLIF. This chain links TRDV2 with TRDJ1; 11 nucleotides align to TRDD3. CDR3 length: 17 residues. Unmatched junction bases numbered 9, after V lost 3 bases and J lost 1 base. Per the germline V gene, CDR1 is GEAIGNYY and CDR2 is EKD.

There are a few counts of this clone. Other DNA sequences from this sample encode an identical CDR3 as well. The V and J genes are TRDV2 and TRDJ1; D perhaps matches TRDD3 (6 bases). The CDR3 spans 15 residues. The germline V gene encodes CDR1 GEAIGNYY and CDR2 EKD. With 1 base removed from V and 2 bases from J, the gap between germline ends came to 13 bases. The CDR3 sequence: CACDTLGQITDKLIF. Written as DNA, the CDR3 is TGTGCCTGTGACACTCTGGGGCAGATAACCGATAAACTCATCTTT.

Judged by abundance, this clone is large. This chain joins TRDV2 and TRDJ1; TRDD3 matches at 12 bases. CDR1 and CDR2 from the germline V gene are GEAIGNYY and EKD. The junction had 13 bases not matched to a gene; V was cut back by 3 bases and J by 0 bases. The CDR3 contains 19 residues. The chain's CDR3 is CACDGLLGDTAANTDKLIF. CDR3 sequence (DNA): TGTGCCTGTGACGGACTACTGGGGGATACCGCAGCGAACACCGATAAACTCATCTTT.

In its sample, this clone ranks as large. The CDR3 DNA follows: TGTGCCTGTGACACCGGGATGACGAACTCCTGGGACACCCGACAGATGTTTTTC. Its protein product is CACDTGMTNSWDTRQMFF. The chain combines TRDV2 with TRDJ3, with a tentative D call TRDD3 (5 bases). There are 18 residues in the CDR3. Germline V gene lookup returns CDR1 GEAIGNYY and CDR2 EKD. Trimming pared 0 bases from V and 0 bases from J, leaving 11 bases between.

Notes on this clone: A much larger clone lies one base from this, so it may be a read error. At the DNA level, this CDR3 is encoded by other sequences in the same sample as well. The chain couples TRDV1 to TRDJ2; 9 nucleotides agree with TRDD3. CDR1 and CDR2 (germline): TSWWSYY, QGS. This CDR3 has 23 amino acids. CDR3: CALGKGILLKYGGILDLTAQLFF. The CDR3 DNA reads as TGTGCTCTTGGGAAGGGGATCCTACTGAAATACGGGGGGATACTGGACTTGACAGCGCAACTCTTCTTT.

This clone was observed a few times. The chain has TRDV2 and TRDJ1, with D possibly TRDD3 on 6 matching bases. The ends were cut back, 3 bases at V and 1 base at J, with 29 bases in the middle. CDR1 GEAIGNYY and CDR2 EKD come from the germline V gene. The CDR3 has 20 amino acids. Here the CDR3 reads CACDGPVGGGPKGTTDKLIF. As DNA, the CDR3 is TGTGCCTGTGACGGCCCCGTCGGTGGGGGCCCTAAGGGCACCACCGATAAACTCATCTTT.